This T cell receptor beta chain was sequenced for a study of Graves' ophthalmopathy and Graves' hyperthyroidism. The study's findings and limits: For separating ophthalmopathy from stable hyperthyroidism, a 13-signature model gave 87.88% sensitivity and approximately 80% specificity. The model reached approximately 67% sensitivity and about 72% specificity for predicting ophthalmopathy progression.

RNA served as the template for amplifying TCR beta CDR3 regions. Amplification began with first-round RT-PCR using HTBI primers, then second-round multiplex PCR was performed. TCRdb re-called the multiplex PCR reads with MiXCR, one entry per CDR3 protein. The sample lists a few hundred thousand distinct CDR3 sequences; approximately 15% were seen once. This clonotype was counted at least ten times. Antigen specificity is unknown. This CDR3 comprises 15 residues. J lost 5 bases, V lost 4 bases, and 6 bases had no gene match. Per germline, CDR1 SGHNT and CDR2 YYREEE (reference sequence). Additional autoimmune diseases, uncontrolled infections, pregnancy or lactation disqualified patients. Someone took the PBMCs out of approximately 9.2 ml of fresh peripheral blood.

The sample was peripheral blood. The receptor's source is a woman in her late teens or twenties with stable Graves' hyperthyroidism. V is TRBV5-4 and J is TRBJ1-2; TRBD1 matches at 12 bases. The CDR3 nucleotides are TGTGCCAGCAGCCCCGGGACAGGGGGCTTGTATGGCTACACCTTC. Encoded protein: CASSPGTGGLYGYTF.